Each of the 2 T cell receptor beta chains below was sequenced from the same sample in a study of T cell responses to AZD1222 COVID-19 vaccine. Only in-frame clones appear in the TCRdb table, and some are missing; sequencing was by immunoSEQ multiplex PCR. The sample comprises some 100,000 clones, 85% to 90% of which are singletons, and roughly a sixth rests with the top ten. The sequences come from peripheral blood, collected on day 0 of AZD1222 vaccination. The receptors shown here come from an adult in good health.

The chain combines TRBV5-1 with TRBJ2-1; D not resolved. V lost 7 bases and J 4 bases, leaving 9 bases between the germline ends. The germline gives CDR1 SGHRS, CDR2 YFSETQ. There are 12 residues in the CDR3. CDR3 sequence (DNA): TGCGCCAGCGCCGAGGTGTACAATGAGCAGTTCTTC. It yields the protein CASAEVYNEQFF.

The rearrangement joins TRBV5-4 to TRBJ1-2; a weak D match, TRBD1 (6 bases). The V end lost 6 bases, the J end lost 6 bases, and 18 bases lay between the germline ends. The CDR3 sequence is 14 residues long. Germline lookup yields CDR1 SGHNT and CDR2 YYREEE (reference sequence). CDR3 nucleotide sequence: TGTGCCAGCACTATGATCGGGGGCCGGAATGGCTACACCTTC. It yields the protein CASTMIGGRNGYTF. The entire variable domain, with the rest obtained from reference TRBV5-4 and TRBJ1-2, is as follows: ETGVTQSPTHLIKTRGQQVTLRCSSQSGHNTVSWYQQALGQGPQFIFQYYREEENGRGNFPPRFSGLQFPNYSSELNVNALELDDSALYLCASTMIGGRNGYTFGSGTRLTVV.